These 28 T cell receptor beta chains came from one sample sequenced in a study of Ad26.COV2.S vaccination and SARS-CoV-2 variants. Sample treatment: over 15 received Ad26.COV2.S at low or high dose, single or two shots; a few received placebo; per-sample allocation not given. It was on day 63 after the first vaccine or placebo injection that samples were taken. The protocol was immunoSEQ multiplex PCR, while the TCRdb copy is restricted to in-frame clones and leaves out a portion. The sample includes some 480,000 clones, around 85% seen only once; the top ten take more than 10%. Material: peripheral blood, obtained in a trial of Ad26.COV2.S vaccine versus placebo. All receptors come from a person between 18 and 60 years old who received the Ad26.COV2.S COVID-19 vaccine or a placebo.

The V gene is TRBV28, the J gene TRBJ1-1; 7 nucleotides match TRBD1. V lost 10 bases and J lost 5; bases outside the gene matches: 7. Germline V gene data show CDR1 as MDHEN and CDR2 as SYDVKM. The CDR3 sequence is 12 residues long. The CDR3 here is CAIRQGGTEAFF. CDR3 nucleotide sequence: TGTGCCATAAGACAGGGCGGTACTGAAGCTTTCTTT.

The J gene is TRBJ2-5, the V gene TRBV28; D remains unclear. Germline lookup yields CDR1 MDHEN and CDR2 SYDVKM. V gave up 3 bases and J gave up 0 bases, with 5 bases separating them. The CDR3 spans 13 residues. The CDR3 spells CASSLSDQETQYF. The CDR3 DNA sequence: TGTGCCAGCAGTTTGAGTGACCAAGAGACCCAGTACTTC.

The chain combines TRBV28 with TRBJ1-2; the D is unclear. V was clipped by 3 bases and J by 2 bases, with 10 bases between them. CDR1 MDHEN and CDR2 SYDVKM come from the germline V gene. The CDR3 contains 14 residues. CDR3 nucleotides: TGTGCCAGCAGTTTTCCCCCCCCGAACTATGGCTACACCTTC. This translates into CASSFPPPNYGYTF.

The chain joins TRBV12-3 or TRBV12-4 to TRBJ2-1; weak D call: TRBD1 (6 bases). There are 13 residues in the CDR3. Between the trimmed V and J ends, which lost 1 base and 8 bases, there was a span of 9 bases. CDR3 in amino acids: CASSLGGHDEQFF. The CDR3 DNA is TGTGCCAGCAGTTTAGGGGGGCACGATGAGCAGTTCTTC.

The rearrangement links TRBV6-6 to TRBJ2-2, with 8 bases identical to TRBD2. The ends lost 5 bases at V and 5 bases at J; junction bases unmatched: 16. The CDR3 contains 18 residues. CDR1 and CDR2 from the germline V gene are MNHNY and SVGAGI (reference sequence). The CDR3 DNA reads TGTGCCAGCAGTCCAACCACCACAGGACTAGCAAGAACCGGGGAGCTGTTTTTT. Its protein product is CASSPTTTGLARTGELFF.

The chain carries TRBV7-6 and TRBJ2-3, with TRBD2 matching over 9 bases. Losses at the gene ends were 5 bases for V and 2 bases for J; bases not matched to a gene: 8. The germline V gene has CDR1 SGHVS and CDR2 FNYEAQ. The CDR3 contains 16 residues. The chain's CDR3 is CASSPQAGGDTDTQYF. CDR3 nucleotides: TGTGCCAGCAGCCCCCAAGCGGGAGGCGACACAGATACGCAGTATTTT.

V and J are TRBV29-1 and TRBJ2-1; 14 bases are a match to TRBD2. Germline CDR1 reads SQVTM; CDR2 reads ANQGSEA. The CDR3 runs to 16 residues. Losses at the gene ends were 3 bases for V and 10 bases for J; bases not matched to a gene: 11. The CDR3 DNA reads as TGCAGCGTTGACGCTGAGACTAGCGGGAGGGCCCGGGAGCAGTTCTTC. Protein sequence: CSVDAETSGRAREQFF.

This chain joins TRBV4-2 and TRBJ2-2; 10 bases line up with TRBD2. The trim removed 4 bases at V and 0 bases at J, leaving 5 bases unmatched. Germline CDR1 and CDR2: LGHNA and YNFKEQ. The CDR3 consists of 17 residues. The CDR3 sequence: CASSRTSGGSNTGELFF. In nucleotides, the CDR3 is TGTGCCAGCAGCCGGACTAGCGGAGGTTCGAACACCGGGGAGCTGTTTTTT.

This clone was recorded a few times. The rearrangement joins TRBV2 to TRBJ1-1; weak D call: TRBD1 (6 bases). The V end was cut by 10 bases, the J end by 6 bases, with 12 bases between. Germline values: CDR1 SNHLY, CDR2 FYNNEI. This CDR3 comprises 11 residues. As DNA, the CDR3 is TGTGCCACCCGAGGGGGTCCTGAAGCTTTCTTT. As protein: CATRGGPEAFF.

The chain has TRBV28 and TRBJ2-7; D is perhaps TRBD2 (5 bases). The CDR3 consists of 11 residues. The V end lost 4 bases, the J end lost 6 bases, and 7 bases lay between the germline ends. Germline loops: CDR1 MDHEN, CDR2 SYDVKM. The CDR3 region is CASSWEREQYF. CDR3 in DNA: TGTGCCAGCAGTTGGGAGCGCGAGCAGTACTTC. The variable domain in full, completed from reference TRBV28 and TRBJ2-7, reads DVKVTQSSRYLVKRTGEKVFLECVQDMDHENMFWYRQDPGLGLRLIYFSYDVKMKEKGDIPEGYSVSREKKERFSLILESASTNQTSMYLCASSWEREQYFGPGTRLTVT.

The sample holds one count of this clone. One end of the junction varies from germline; a read error may be responsible. This chain connects TRBV15 to TRBJ1-1; D is uncertain. The germline CDR1 and CDR2 sequences are LNHNV and YYDKDF (reference sequence). The CDR3 spans 13 residues. This CDR3 reads CATSRDYSTEAFF. DNA of the CDR3: TGTGCCACCAGCCGAGACTACTCCACTGAAGCTTTCTTT.

The sample holds a few counts of this clone. The chain joins TRBV6-6 to TRBJ2-7, with 7 bases aligning to TRBD1. This CDR3 comprises 15 residues. Germline CDR1 reads MNHNY; CDR2 reads SVGAGI (reference sequence). The V and J ends lost 6 bases and 0 bases, in that order; junction bases with no gene match: 8. The CDR3 nucleotides read TGTGCCAGCAGCGGCCGGGACAGCAGCTCCTACGAGCAGTACTTC. This encodes CASSGRDSSSYEQYF.

This clone was seen just once. The chain couples TRBV19 to TRBJ2-3; TRBD2 is a possible D gene (5 bases). V was clipped by 1 base and J by 4 bases, with 15 bases between them. This CDR3 has 16 amino acids. CDR1 and CDR2 from the germline V gene are LNHDA and SQIVND (reference sequence). The CDR3 DNA reads TGTGCCAGTAGTATAGGGTCTGGGCTAGCTGCAGATACGCAGTATTTT. Its translation: CASSIGSGLAADTQYF. Combining the CDR3 with reference TRBV19 and TRBJ2-3 gives the whole variable domain DGGITQSPKYLFRKEGQNVTLSCEQNLNHDAMYWYRQDPGQGLRLIYYSQIVNDFQKGDIAEGYSVSREKKESFPLTVTSAQKNPTAFYLCASSIGSGLAADTQYFGPGTRLTVL.

The count of this clone is one. The chain is built from TRBV28 and TRBJ1-4; maybe TRBD1 (5 bases). In germline, CDR1 is MDHEN, CDR2 SYDVKM. CDR3 size: 13 residues. Trimming removed 2 bases from V and 8 bases from J, with 9 bases in between. CDR3 DNA sequence: TGTGCCAGCAGTTTAGGTGCAGGGGAAAAACTGTTTTTT. Translated: CASSLGAGEKLFF.

The rearrangement joins TRBV28 to TRBJ2-7; no clear D gene. CDR3 size: 13 residues. Germline lookup yields CDR1 MDHEN and CDR2 SYDVKM. The V end was cut by 6 bases, the J end by 6 bases, with 15 bases between. The DNA of the CDR3 is TGTGCCAGCAGGCTTTCTGGGATTGGCGAGCAGTACTTC. Protein: CASRLSGIGEQYF.

The rearrangement uses TRBV2 and TRBJ1-5; D is uncertain. The V end lost 4 bases, the J end lost 3 bases, and 7 bases lay between the germline ends. CDR3 size: 13 residues. Germline CDR1 is SNHLY and CDR2 is FYNNEI. The CDR3 nucleotides read TGTGCCAGCAGTGTGGAGCTCAATCAGCCCCAGCATTTT. Translated: CASSVELNQPQHF.

V is TRBV7-2 and J is TRBJ2-1; the match to TRBD2 covers 10 bases. The length of the CDR3 is 14 residues. The junction had 9 bases not matched to a gene; V was cut back by 7 bases and J by 9 bases. Germline lookup yields CDR1 SGHTA and CDR2 FQGNSA. As DNA, the CDR3 is TGTGCCAGCATAAGCGGGAGGGCCCAGGGTGAGCAGTTCTTC. Amino acids: CASISGRAQGEQFF.

This clone was seen only a few times. The chain is built from TRBV28 and TRBJ1-2; maybe TRBD1 (5 bases). V shed 5 bases and J shed 3 bases, with 10 bases lying between them. CDR1 and CDR2 from the germline V gene are MDHEN and SYDVKM. The CDR3 loop spans 13 amino acids. CDR3 coding DNA: TGTGCCAGCAGTCCCCCCAGGGACTATGGCTACACCTTC. Protein product: CASSPPRDYGYTF.

Written as DNA, the CDR3 is TGTGCCAGCAGCGTTGGGGCGACTATCCAGAACGAGCAGTACTTC. This translates into CASSVGATIQNEQYF. The chain employs TRBV9 and TRBJ2-7; possibly TRBD1 or TRBD2 for D (5 bases each). Trimming pared 2 bases from V and 5 bases from J, leaving 17 bases between. The CDR3 has 15 residues. Germline CDR1 reads SGDLS; CDR2 reads YYNGEE.

This chain connects TRBV23-1 to TRBJ2-4, with 10 bases lining up with TRBD1. TRBV23-1 counts as an open reading frame of uncertain function. This CDR3 spans 19 amino acids. Trimming cost V 4 bases and J 0 bases; bases outside gene matches: 12. In DNA, the CDR3 is TGCGCCAGCAGTCTCCCTTGGGACAGGGGTAACTTAGCCAAAAACATTCAGTACTTC. Protein: CASSLPWDRGNLAKNIQYF.

The chain carries TRBV19 and TRBJ1-4, with TRBD1 identical over 7 bases. The germline CDR1 and CDR2 sequences are LNHDA and SQIVND (reference sequence). The trim removed 9 bases at V and 8 bases at J, leaving 9 bases unmatched. The CDR3 runs 13 residues. This CDR3 reads CASHRDSEEKLFF. CDR3 nucleotide sequence: TGTGCCAGCCACCGGGACAGTGAAGAAAAACTGTTTTTT.

This sequence joins TRBV9 and TRBJ2-7; D may be TRBD2 (6 bases). This CDR3 is 14 amino acids long. Germline lookup yields CDR1 SGDLS and CDR2 YYNGEE. Trimming left V 4 bases short and J 7 bases short, with 18 bases between. The CDR3 region has the DNA TGTGCCAGCAGCCCTCCCGGGACTCCCTCTGAGCAGTACTTC. Encoded protein: CASSPPGTPSEQYF.

This rearrangement joins TRBV20-1 to TRBJ2-6; tentatively, D is TRBD1 (6 bases). Trimming removed 3 bases from V and 0 bases from J, with 12 bases in between. This CDR3 is built from 16 residues. Germline-derived CDR1 and CDR2 are DFQATT and SNEGSKA (reference sequence). CDR3 sequence: CSASTGQVSGANVLTF. CDR3 sequence (DNA): TGCAGTGCTAGTACGGGACAAGTCTCTGGGGCCAACGTCCTGACTTTC.

This chain connects TRBV7-9 to TRBJ2-7; D not resolved. V gave up 1 base and J gave up 5 bases, with 6 bases separating them. Germline CDR1 reads SEHNR; CDR2 reads FQNEAQ (reference sequence). The CDR3 is 12 residues long. CDR3 bases: TGTGCCAGCAGCTTAGTTCCCAACGAGCAGTACTTC. Protein sequence: CASSLVPNEQYF.

The chain combines TRBV7-2 with TRBJ1-2; D possibly corresponds to TRBD1 (6 bases). Trimming removed 5 bases from V and 1 base from J, with 14 bases in between. This CDR3 contains 15 residues. CDR1 is SGHTA, CDR2 FQGNSA, per germline. CDR3 DNA: TGTGCCAGCAGCCTTACAGGGAAGGTTAACTATGGCTACACCTTC. Its translation: CASSLTGKVNYGYTF. The whole variable domain, filled in from reference TRBV7-2 and TRBJ1-2, reads GAGVSQSPSNKVTEKGKDVELRCDPISGHTALYWYRQSLGQGLEFLIYFQGNSAPDKSGLPSDRFSAERTGGSVSTLTIQRTQQEDSAVYLCASSLTGKVNYGYTFGSGTRLTVV.

The chain couples TRBV11-3 to TRBJ2-2, with D tentatively TRBD1 or TRBD2 (5 bases each). The germline V gene encodes CDR1 SGHNT and CDR2 YENEEA. The CDR3 is made up of 15 amino acids. V was pared by 2 bases and J by 3 bases, with 10 bases between. Written as DNA, the CDR3 is TGTGCCAGCAGCTTAAGGGGAGCCTACACCGGGGAGCTGTTTTTT. Translation: CASSLRGAYTGELFF.

The chain has TRBV19 and TRBJ2-6; D remains ambiguous. The CDR3 is 16 amino acids. V lost 7 bases and J lost 0, with 13 bases in between. Germline V gives CDR1 LNHDA, CDR2 SQIVND (reference sequence). The CDR3 is CASTAPTPSGANVLTF. CDR3 DNA sequence: TGTGCCAGTACTGCTCCTACCCCCTCTGGGGCCAACGTCCTGACTTTC.

V usage is TRBV28 and J usage is TRBJ2-1, with TRBD2 identical over 14 bases. With V trimmed by 6 bases and J by 8 bases, 6 bases remained unmatched. Germline V gene lookup returns CDR1 MDHEN and CDR2 SYDVKM. The CDR3 is 15 residues long. CDR3 amino acids: CASSSGLAGEDEQFF. The DNA of the CDR3 is TGTGCCAGCAGCTCGGGACTAGCGGGAGAGGATGAGCAGTTCTTC. Together with reference TRBV28 and TRBJ2-1, the CDR3 gives the full variable domain: DVKVTQSSRYLVKRTGEKVFLECVQDMDHENMFWYRQDPGLGLRLIYFSYDVKMKEKGDIPEGYSVSREKKERFSLILESASTNQTSMYLCASSSGLAGEDEQFFGPGTRLTVL.